Presented here are 26 T cell receptor beta chains from one specimen sequenced in a study of T cell repertoires in cytomegalovirus infection. TCRdb independently ran MiXCR on the reads; one entry per CDR3 protein. The sample yields about 300,000 distinct CDR3 sequences, 8% to 10% seen once. Sample: PBMCs. The receptors were gathered from a human donor in good health (CMV status not recorded). Some clones in this sample may be carry-over from other donors' samples.

The chain combines TRBV20-1 with TRBJ2-3; 7 nucleotides agree with TRBD1. The junction had 18 bases not matched to a gene; V was cut back by 6 bases and J by 0 bases. CDR1 DFQATT and CDR2 SNEGSKA come from the germline V gene (reference sequence). CDR3 size: 18 residues. The CDR3, as DNA: TGCAGTGCCACCCCTACTCTTACCGGGACAGTAAGCACAGATACGCAGTATTTT. Its translation: CSATPTLTGTVSTDTQYF.

Of note for this clonotype: This may be a read error, as it is one base from a much larger clone. J is TRBJ2-2 and V is TRBV5-3; 8 nucleotides match TRBD1. TRBV5-3 is an open reading frame whose function is uncertain. The CDR3 contains 16 residues. This CDR3 reads CASSWATGASTEELFF. The CDR3 DNA sequence: TGTGCCAGCAGCTGGGCGACAGGGGCATCCACCGAGGAGCTGTTTTTT.

This clonotype has at least ten counts. V usage is TRBV6-2 or TRBV6-3 and J usage is TRBJ2-5; TRBD1 matches at 12 bases. CDR1 and CDR2 (germline): MNHEY, SVGEGT. V shed 7 bases and J 2 bases; nucleotides not matched to a gene: 5. The CDR3 sequence is 15 residues long. CDR3 bases: TGTGCCAGCACCTGGGACAGGGGGCGGCAAGAGACCCAGTACTTC. It specifies CASTWDRGRQETQYF.

The table lists this clonotype with a few counts. The chain uses TRBV2 and TRBJ2-2, with no clear D. The germline CDR1 and CDR2 sequences are SNHLY and FYNNEI. The CDR3 length is 12 residues. Trimming left V 9 bases short and J 5 bases short, with 10 bases between. CDR3 nucleotide sequence: TGTGCCAGACAGAGGAAAACCGGGGAGCTGTTTTTT. Translated, it gives CARQRKTGELFF.

This chain connects TRBV5-4 to TRBJ2-2; D gene ambiguous. V was shortened by 1 base and J by 6 bases, with 16 bases between the two germline ends. The length of the CDR3 is 16 residues. The germline gives CDR1 SGHNT, CDR2 YYREEE (reference sequence). The CDR3, as DNA: TGTGCCAGCAGCTTGTCCCCCGCCGCGCTCGCCGGGGAGCTGTTTTTT. This sequence encodes CASSLSPAALAGELFF.

This clonotype was recorded many times. The CDR3 reads CSANRDNYGYTF. The CDR3 DNA follows: TGCAGTGCTAACAGGGATAACTATGGCTACACCTTC. This chain uses TRBV20-1 with TRBJ1-2; a possible D gene is TRBD1 (6 bases). The CDR3 runs 12 residues. Germline loops: CDR1 DFQATT, CDR2 SNEGSKA (reference sequence). Trimming took 4 bases from V and 1 from J, leaving 7 bases between them.

This clonotype was detected a few times. V usage is TRBV5-6 and J usage is TRBJ1-6, with 7 bases fitting TRBD1. J was trimmed by 4 bases and V by 7 bases; bases with no gene match: 5. This CDR3 has 14 amino acids. In germline, CDR1 is SGHDT, CDR2 YYEEEE. The CDR3 DNA sequence: TGTGCCAGCTCCGGGACAGCGTATAATTCACCCCTCCACTTT. Translation: CASSGTAYNSPLHF.

The chain recombines TRBV7-2 with TRBJ1-6; D is perhaps TRBD1 (5 bases). The germline V gene has CDR1 SGHTA and CDR2 FQGNSA. V dropped 2 bases and J dropped 6 bases, with 17 bases sitting between them. CDR3 length: 17 amino acids. CDR3 sequence: CASSLRAGPRSNSPLHF. Written as DNA, the CDR3 is TGTGCCAGCAGCTTAAGGGCAGGGCCTCGCTCTAATTCACCCCTCCACTTT.

The table lists this clonotype with many counts. V gene TRBV5-4 combines with J gene TRBJ2-7; D is possibly TRBD1 (6 bases). V was trimmed by 1 base and J by 6 bases, leaving 17 bases between them. Per germline, CDR1 SGHNT and CDR2 YYREEE (reference sequence). The CDR3 consists of 15 residues. The DNA for the CDR3 is TGTGCCAGCAGCTTGAGGTCAGGGGCTAACGGCGAGCAGTACTTC. Translation: CASSLRSGANGEQYF.

This clonotype was found many times. The V call is TRBV20-1, the J call TRBJ2-5, with 7 positions matching TRBD2. The CDR3 length is 13 residues. V gave up 5 bases and J gave up 2 bases; unmatched junction bases: 5. CDR1 DFQATT and CDR2 SNEGSKA come from the germline V gene (reference sequence). CDR3 loop: CSASSGGQETQYF. CDR3 in DNA: TGCAGTGCTTCCTCGGGGGGTCAAGAGACCCAGTACTTC.

This clonotype has at least ten counts. The gene calls are TRBV5-6 and TRBJ2-5; 9 nucleotides agree with TRBD1. The J segment lost 2 bases and the V segment lost 4 bases, leaving 9 bases of the junction unmatched. The CDR3 runs 16 residues. Germline V gene lookup returns CDR1 SGHDT and CDR2 YYEEEE. CDR3 coding DNA: TGTGCCAGCAGCCGGTGGACAGGGGTCCTTCAAGAGACCCAGTACTTC. Its protein product is CASSRWTGVLQETQYF.

At least ten counts were recorded for this clonotype. The rearrangement joins TRBV19 to TRBJ2-1, with 9 bases identical to TRBD2. CDR1 and CDR2 from the germline V gene are LNHDA and SQIVND (reference sequence). Trimming took 5 bases from V and 8 from J; bases not matched to a gene: 13. The CDR3 consists of 16 residues. The CDR3 sequence is CASSEGLAFSWDEQFF. For the CDR3, the DNA is TGTGCCAGTAGTGAAGGACTAGCGTTTTCTTGGGATGAGCAGTTCTTC.

This clonotype was counted many times. The chain carries TRBV7-2 and TRBJ2-3; TRBD2 aligns across 8 bases. Germline trimming cut 6 bases from V and 9 bases from J; bases unmatched to any gene: 5. Germline CDR1 is SGHTA and CDR2 is FQGNSA. The CDR3 is 12 amino acids. This chain's CDR3 is CASRLSGGTQYF. CDR3 coding DNA: TGTGCCAGCAGACTAAGCGGGGGAACGCAGTATTTT.

This clonotype has a count of ten or more. The V gene is TRBV6-5, the J gene TRBJ2-5, with TRBD2 identical over 11 bases. The CDR3 sequence is 15 residues long. Germline values: CDR1 MNHEY, CDR2 SVGAGI. J gave up 7 bases and V 3 bases, and 7 bases lay outside the gene matches. The CDR3 bases are TGTGCCAGCAGTTATGCTAGCGGGGGGAGGGGGACCCAGTACTTC. Encoded protein: CASSYASGGRGTQYF.

This clonotype was seen repeatedly, ten times or more. The chain is built from TRBV7-9 and TRBJ2-5; TRBD1 matches at 7 bases. The germline gives CDR1 SEHNR, CDR2 FQNEAQ (reference sequence). V was pared by 5 bases and J by 3 bases, with 9 bases of the junction left unmatched. The CDR3 length is 15 residues. The CDR3 is CASSKYGTAEETQYF. DNA for the CDR3: TGTGCCAGCAGCAAATACGGGACAGCCGAAGAGACCCAGTACTTC.

This chain connects TRBV6-5 to TRBJ2-7; D uncertain. The V end was cut by 2 bases, the J end by 5 bases, with 10 bases between. From germline, CDR1 is MNHEY and CDR2 SVGAGI. The CDR3 spans 13 residues. CDR3 region: CASSYGPLDEQYF. CDR3 in DNA: TGTGCCAGCAGTTACGGCCCATTGGACGAGCAGTACTTC.

This clonotype occurred many times. V usage is TRBV7-9 and J usage is TRBJ1-1; D is ambiguous. Germline V gives CDR1 SEHNR, CDR2 FQNEAQ (reference sequence). The V end was cut by 6 bases, the J end by 5 bases, with 10 bases between. The CDR3 length is 12 residues. The CDR3 DNA reads as TGTGCCAGCAGACGGGAAGGGACTGAAGCTTTCTTT. Protein: CASRREGTEAFF.

Many counts were recorded for this clonotype. The chain employs TRBV5-8 and TRBJ2-4, with TRBD1 matching 8 bases. CDR3 length equals 18 residues. The V gene's germline CDR1 is SGHTS and CDR2 YDEGEE. J lost 1 base, V lost 0 bases, and 9 bases had no gene match. In DNA form, the CDR3 reads TGTGCCAGCAGCTTGGGAACTGGCAGACAGGGGGCCAAAAACATTCAGTACTTC. Its protein is CASSLGTGRQGAKNIQYF.

This clonotype has a count of ten or more. V is TRBV20-1 and J is TRBJ2-1; TRBD1 is a possible D gene (5 bases). V was clipped by 6 bases and J by 4 bases, with 10 bases between them. Per germline, CDR1 DFQATT and CDR2 SNEGSKA (reference sequence). This CDR3 contains 12 residues. The CDR3 loop is CSAPDTYNEQFF. CDR3 nucleotides: TGCAGTGCCCCGGACACGTACAATGAGCAGTTCTTC.

Ten or more counts support this clonotype. V usage is TRBV19 and J usage is TRBJ1-3; TRBD1 is a possible D gene (6 bases). The CDR3 contains 17 residues. Trimming shortened V by 5 bases and J by 2 bases, and 19 bases separated the two germline ends. Germline assignment: CDR1 LNHDA and CDR2 SQIVND (reference sequence). This chain's CDR3 is CASSPTGTGAAGNTIYF. The CDR3 DNA is TGTGCCAGTAGTCCAACCGGGACGGGGGCGGCTGGAAACACCATATATTTT.

In this sample, this clonotype turned up many times. The chain couples TRBV12-3 or TRBV12-4 to TRBJ2-3, with D perhaps TRBD2 (5 bases). V was cut by 4 bases and J by 2 bases, with 10 bases left in between. The CDR3 is 14 amino acids. The CDR3 is CASSSDSFTDTQYF. The CDR3 DNA reads TGTGCCAGCAGTTCGGACTCGTTCACAGATACGCAGTATTTT.

This clonotype was counted between two and nine times. The V and J genes are TRBV6-2 or TRBV6-3 and TRBJ2-2; 7 bases agree with TRBD1. J gave up 5 bases and V 8 bases, and 23 bases lay outside the gene matches. This CDR3 is built from 19 residues. Germline CDR1 MNHEY, CDR2 SVGEGT. As DNA, the CDR3 is TGTGCCAGCCGAAAGCTGGGTTATGGGACAGTGAGATATACCGGGGAGCTGTTTTTT. Protein sequence: CASRKLGYGTVRYTGELFF.

At least ten counts were recorded for this clonotype. The chain is built from TRBV7-9 and TRBJ2-1; TRBD2 aligns across 8 bases. Germline-derived CDR1 and CDR2 are SEHNR and FQNEAQ (reference sequence). The junction had 7 bases not matched to a gene; V was cut back by 5 bases and J by 4 bases. CDR3 length equals 15 residues. The CDR3 DNA is TGTGCCAGCAGCCCGCCACGGGGGGGGTACAATGAGCAGTTCTTC. Protein: CASSPPRGGYNEQFF.

In its sample, this clonotype was seen many times. The chain couples TRBV7-2 to TRBJ1-1; no firm D call. CDR3 length: 13 amino acids. Trimming shortened V by 6 bases and J by 5 bases, and 13 bases separated the two germline ends. CDR1 SGHTA and CDR2 FQGNSA come from the germline V gene. CDR3: CASRLTGGTEAFF. The CDR3 DNA follows: TGTGCCAGCAGGCTGACGGGTGGTACTGAAGCTTTCTTT. Full variable domain (missing parts from reference TRBV7-2 and TRBJ1-1): GAGVSQSPSNKVTEKGKDVELRCDPISGHTALYWYRQSLGQGLEFLIYFQGNSAPDKSGLPSDRFSAERTGGSVSTLTIQRTQQEDSAVYLCASRLTGGTEAFFGQGTRLTVV.

The chain couples TRBV28 to TRBJ2-1; D is unresolved. The V gene's germline CDR1 is MDHEN and CDR2 SYDVKM. CDR3 size: 11 residues. Trimming took 8 bases from V and 5 from J, leaving 7 bases between them. Here the CDR3 reads CASGSDNEQFF. CDR3 nucleotides: TGTGCCAGCGGTTCGGACAATGAGCAGTTCTTC.

Note on this clonotype: A much larger clone differs from this one at a single base, so this may be a read error. The chain is built from TRBV19 and TRBJ2-1; 9 nucleotides match TRBD2. Unmatched junction bases numbered 6, after V lost 7 bases and J lost 2 bases. Germline CDR1 is LNHDA and CDR2 is SQIVND (reference sequence). This CDR3 is built from 15 residues. This chain's CDR3 is CASKSSGVAYNEQFF. The CDR3, as DNA: TGTGCCAGTAAATCTAGCGGGGTCGCCTACAATGAGCAGTTCTTC.